This T cell receptor (beta chain) was sequenced in a study of beta chain features in type 1 diabetes listed by TCRdb under 2018. For context, the study as a whole: Mean age, gender distribution, total cell number and subset yield did not differ between patients and healthy donors. A total of roughly 99,000,000 sorted cells were examined across all samples, and the number of cells per subset was strongly correlated with RNA yield. In the study, TCRB repertoires of sorted circulating CD4+ T cell subsets from recently diagnosed type 1 diabetes patients were compared with those of matched healthy donors. Naive and central memory subsets were obtained from all 28 donors, but regulatory and stem cell-like memory subsets were isolated from only 8 patients and about eight healthy donors.

Each donor gave one peripheral blood draw, averaging roughly 0.11 L, which was collected into heparinised tubes. A BD FACSAria II was used to sort naive, central memory, regulatory and stem cell-like memory CD4+ T cells with a panel that included CD45RO, CCR7, CD25, CD127, CD95 and CD27. All sorted populations exceeded 98% purity. PBMCs were separated immediately by Lymphoprep density gradient centrifugation and were stained directly, without being cultured. To minimize batch effects, samples were stained and sorted in pairs, one healthy donor with one patient per experiment. The High Capacity cDNA Reverse Transcription Kit was used to reverse transcribe all of the isolated RNA, meaning that expressed TCRB transcripts were what got sequenced. Naive, central memory and regulatory T cell samples underwent deep immunoSEQ sequencing, averaging roughly 3.3 million total reads per sample. After sorted cells were lysed in RLT buffer, RNA was extracted with DNase-treated RNeasy Micro or Mini kits, with the choice depending on cell number. To prevent cross-contamination, each cell subset was processed individually, whereas patient and healthy donor samples were processed jointly. Using the immunoSEQ multiplex PCR, TCRB sequences were amplified from cDNA into 87-bp fragments spanning the CDR3 region. Amplicons were sequenced on the Illumina HiSeq platform. The original methods were these. PCR bias was corrected computationally using synthetic template baselines, and reads within Hamming distance 2 were collapsed, with unmergeable singletons discarded. Reads were aligned to IMGT to assign V, D and J genes, CDR3 length, and insertions or deletions at six rearrangement sites. Clonotype counts were normalized to sorted cell number within each subset before computing true diversity and Gini coefficients with the tcR R package. The overlap coefficient, calculated on TCRB nucleotide sequences, was used to quantify repertoire sharing. As a proxy for the pre-selection repertoire, out-of-frame TCRB sequences from naive cells were analyzed. TCRdb took over this immuneACCESS table, retaining in-frame rearrangements with V and J assigned. Such tables are incomplete; in checked studies, under half of the missing clones stem from an unresolved V gene, and the remainder is unexplained. The D gene and trimming were derived from the DNA, and the V and J assignments and clone size from that table. Recorded for this sample are 850,000 to 900,000 clones; about a sixth of them occurred a single time. 0.02% to 0.03% of the sample rests with the top ten.

This clone was picked up a small number of times. Its binding antigen is unknown. It has no much larger one-base neighbor in the sample; base qualities were not kept. Overall study outcomes, separate from this receptor: A moderate but significant shortening of TCRB CDR3 length was observed in type 1 diabetes patients in all four CD4+ subsets. At VDJ recombination sites, patients with type 1 diabetes made fewer insertions and deleted more nucleotides, a pattern implying thymic rearrangement abnormalities. Sequencing cDNA rather than genomic DNA could over-represent highly expressing activated cells, although activation and CD3 levels did not differ between groups. Naive, central memory and regulatory TCRB repertoires appeared to be more alike among patients than among healthy donors. Only small numbers of individuals were included in the HLA sub-analyses, which left unresolved whether HLA type had any influence on TCRB rearrangement. Shorter templates might be favored by PCR, yet because patient and control samples were amplified and corrected together, any such skew would affect both groups equally.

The TCR was taken from a woman between 18 and 29 years old in good health. What was sequenced was naive CD4+ T cells from blood. According to the study, the label for this sample's cell subset or site signals: true naive CD4+ T cells.

The DNA reads as follows: TGCGCCAGCAGCTTGGTGGGGGTCTCCACCGGGGAGCTGTTTTTT. This gives the protein CASSLVGVSTGELFF. The chain links TRBV5-1 with TRBJ2-2, with the D segment possibly TRBD1 or TRBD2, each aligning over 5 bases. Reading from cysteine to phenylalanine, the CDR3 counts 15 amino acids. The kept DNA is CDR3 alone, 45 bases in frame from the first base. CDR1 and CDR2 are drawn from the germline V gene: SGHRS, YFSETQ. Trimming at the junction amounts to 0 bases on V and 4 bases on J, and the germline ends lie 10 bases apart.